Listed below are T cell receptor beta chains from one sample, sequenced in a study of PD-1 blockade in classical Hodgkin lymphoma. Libraries were prepared by immunoSEQ multiplex PCR; TCRdb keeps only in-frame clonotypes and omits some of them. The repertoire holds 60,000 to 65,000 clones, with 70% to 90% as singletons. The starting material was peripheral blood mononuclear cells (PBMCs), obtained at baseline. The receptors shown here come from a human donor with classical Hodgkin lymphoma. Both conserved end residues are part of each CDR3. D genes are given only for firm matches. A row's size may be missing; if present it is once, few, many or a size class.

>TRBV19|.|TRBJ2-7|.|15
CASSSPRGGAYEQYF
TGTGCCAGTAGCTCCCCAAGGGGGGGTGCCTACGAGCAGTACTTC
>TRBV5-1|TRBD2|TRBJ2-7|.|16
CASSTSWEAGVYEQYF
TGCGCCAGCAGTACCTCATGGGAGGCGGGGGTCTACGAGCAGTACTTC
>TRBV29-1|TRBD1|TRBJ1-5|.|15
CSVEDRDRGYQPQHF
TGCAGCGTTGAAGACCGGGACAGGGGGTATCAGCCCCAGCATTTT
>TRBV7-8|.|TRBJ2-3|.|12
CASSLLADTQYF
TGTGCCAGCAGCTTGTTAGCAGATACGCAGTATTTT
>TRBV27|TRBD1|TRBJ2-3|.|14
CASSFGQGPDTQYF
TGTGCCAGCAGTTTTGGACAGGGCCCCGATACGCAGTATTTT
>TRBV5-1|.|TRBJ2-3|.|15
CASRTGGTSTDTQYF
TGCGCCAGCAGAACCGGGGGTACTAGCACAGATACGCAGTATTTT
>TRBV21-1|.|TRBJ1-2|.|14
CASSKARDSYGYTF
TGTGCCAGCAGCAAAGCGCGGGACAGCTATGGCTACACCTTC
>TRBV27|TRBD1|TRBJ2-7|.|14
CASSLWDRAYEQYF
TGTGCCAGCAGTTTGTGGGACAGAGCCTACGAGCAGTACTTC
>TRBV14|.|TRBJ2-2|.|16
CASSRKGGAKTGELFF
TGTGCCAGCAGCCGGAAGGGGGGCGCGAAGACCGGGGAGCTGTTTTTT
>TRBV4-2|TRBD2|TRBJ2-5|.|15
CASSQVLAGQETQYF
TGTGCCAGCAGCCAAGTTTTAGCGGGGCAAGAGACCCAGTACTTC
>TRBV18|TRBD1|TRBJ2-5|.|15
CASSPGTEGWETQYF
TGTGCCAGCTCCCCGGGGACAGAAGGTTGGGAGACCCAGTACTTC
>TRBV12-5|.|TRBJ1-2|.|13
CASGTETNYGYTF
TGTGCTAGTGGGACAGAGACTAACTATGGCTACACCTTC
>TRBV10-1|.|TRBJ2-3|.|12
CASSEGTDTQYF
TGCGCCAGCAGTGAAGGGACAGATACGCAGTATTTT
>TRBV30|TRBD1|TRBJ1-5|.|16
CAWSVGQGIINQPQHF
TGTGCCTGGAGTGTGGGACAGGGAATCATCAATCAGCCCCAGCATTTT
>TRBV28|.|TRBJ1-2|.|13
CASTLTSNYGYTF
TGTGCCAGCACCCTTACATCAAACTATGGCTACACCTTC
>TRBV29-1|TRBD2|TRBJ2-1|once|17
CSVPWTSGPSTYNEQFF
TGCAGCGTTCCCTGGACTAGCGGGCCGTCTACCTACAATGAGCAGTTCTTC
>TRBV27|.|TRBJ2-5|.|15
CASSFLGGPPETQYF
TGTGCCAGCAGTTTTCTCGGGGGGCCCCCGGAGACCCAGTACTTC
>TRBV12-5|TRBD1|TRBJ1-3|.|17
CASGLSGQGNAGNTIYF
TGTGCTAGTGGTTTGAGCGGACAGGGGAACGCTGGAAACACCATATATTTT
>TRBV30|.|TRBJ1-2|.|16
CAWSRAGIRVYYGYTF
TGTGCCTGGAGTCGGGCAGGGATTAGGGTCTACTATGGCTACACCTTC
>TRBV9|TRBD2|TRBJ2-3|.|16
CASSAEGAGSTDTQYF
TGTGCCAGCAGCGCCGAAGGAGCGGGGAGCACAGATACGCAGTATTTT
>TRBV29-1|TRBD1|TRBJ1-2|.|15
CSVRGTADWGDGYTF
TGCAGCGTTCGCGGGACAGCGGATTGGGGAGATGGCTACACCTTC
>TRBV19|.|TRBJ1-2|.|15
CASMRGSLANYGYTF
TGTGCCAGTATGAGGGGATCCCTAGCTAACTATGGCTACACCTTC
>TRBV4-2|.|TRBJ2-7|.|14
CASSLSGVSYEQYF
TGTGCCAGCAGCTTGTCGGGAGTCTCCTACGAGCAGTACTTC
>TRBV19|.|TRBJ1-4|.|14
CASSITGTNEKLFF
TGTGCCAGTAGTATAACCGGGACAAACGAAAAACTGTTTTTT
>TRBV6-1|.|TRBJ2-5|.|10
CASREETQYF
TGTGCCAGCAGAGAGGAGACCCAGTACTTC
>TRBV18|.|TRBJ2-1|.|15
CASSPDRAVLNEQFF
TGTGCCAGCTCACCCGATAGGGCCGTATTGAATGAGCAGTTCTTC
>TRBV13|.|TRBJ2-5|few|14
CASSTGYPLETQYF
TGTGCCAGCAGCACGGGTTACCCTTTAGAGACCCAGTACTTC
>TRBV6-1|TRBD1|TRBJ2-7|.|16
CASSGNLGQGWREQYF
TGTGCCAGCAGTGGAAACCTGGGACAGGGTTGGAGGGAGCAGTACTTC
>TRBV6-6|TRBD1|TRBJ2-7|.|15
CASSPGVITGGEQYF
TGTGCCAGCAGCCCTGGCGTTATTACAGGGGGCGAGCAGTACTTC
>TRBV7-9|TRBD1|TRBJ2-7|.|16
CASSLGRGLLSYEQYF
TGTGCCAGCAGCTTAGGCAGGGGGCTTTTGTCCTACGAGCAGTACTTC
>TRBV29-1|TRBD2|TRBJ2-3|.|15
CSVDLGLAGSDTQYF
TGCAGCGTTGATCTGGGGCTAGCGGGGTCAGATACGCAGTATTTT
>TRBV19|.|TRBJ1-5|.|15
CASSSTGVSNQPQHF
TGTGCCAGTAGTTCTACGGGAGTTAGCAATCAGCCCCAGCATTTT
>TRBV27|.|TRBJ2-6|.|15
CASSFVGQPRWVLTF
TGTGCCAGCAGTTTCGTAGGACAGCCTCGCTGGGTCCTGACTTTC
>TRBV2|.|TRBJ1-2|.|14
CASRTPTGHYGYTF
TGTGCCAGCAGAACCCCAACAGGACACTATGGCTACACCTTC
>TRBV5-6|TRBD1|TRBJ1-5|.|17
CASSLGRGPWSNQPQHF
TGTGCCAGCAGCTTGGGCAGGGGGCCGTGGAGCAATCAGCCCCAGCATTTT
>TRBV5-1|.|TRBJ1-4|.|15
CASSLGPMGYEKLFF
TGCGCCAGCAGCTTGGGCCCCATGGGGTATGAAAAACTGTTTTTT
>TRBV4-1|TRBD2|TRBJ2-3|.|17
CASSQDGGGGGADTQYF
TGCGCCAGCAGCCAAGATGGGGGAGGCGGGGGGGCAGATACGCAGTATTTT
>TRBV4-2|TRBD1|TRBJ2-1|.|16
CASSQEVGQGGNEQFF
TGTGCCAGCAGCCAAGAGGTAGGACAGGGGGGGAATGAGCAGTTCTTC